This T cell receptor beta chain was identified in a study of T cell responses to AZD1222 COVID-19 vaccine. Study-wide context: Pooling of second doses given at about 4 or about 12 weeks was done. Study results and limitations: Sampling captured repertoires only after the peak T cell response. Spike-specific TCR repertoires showed rising breadth and depth after two AZD1222 doses. Among vaccine-associated CD4 TCRs, coverage spanned spike, with dominance at 160-218 and 743-854.

This clone was detected only a few times. Its antigen remains unidentified. Measured with immunoSEQ multiplex PCR; TCRdb has only the in-frame clones, and not every one. The sample shows about 87,000 clones, 90% of them seen only once. This receptor was taken from an adult in good health. The material sequenced was peripheral blood, taken on day 0 of AZD1222 vaccination.

CDR3 nucleotide sequence: TGTGCCAGCAGCCAAGGAGTCGGACACGGATATGGCTACACCTTC. Translation: CASSQGVGHGYGYTF. J is TRBJ1-2 and V is TRBV3-1 (or the pseudogene TRBV3-2), with D perhaps matching TRBD1 (5 bases). The CDR3 is 15 amino acids. Trimming left V 1 base short and J 5 bases short, with 14 bases between. In germline, CDR1 is LGHDT, CDR2 YNNKEL (reference sequence).